A selection of T cell receptor beta chains follows, all from one sample in a study of cytomegalovirus exposure and HLA in healthy donors. Sequenced by immunoSEQ multiplex PCR; TCRdb stores in-frame clones only, minus some. The sample includes under 200,000 clones, approximately 96% of them seen just once. The specimen sequenced was PBMCs. All receptors come from a woman younger than 30 in good health and CMV-seronegative. The CDR3 runs from the conserved cysteine through the conserved F or W. The D gene is left open where the match is weak. Only some rows state a clone size, as once, few, many or a class for expanded clones.

TRBD1	NA	TRBV27	TRBJ1-2	CASSLRTGQGYGYTF	TGTGCCAGCAGTCTACGGACAGGGCAGGGCTATGGCTACACCTTC
NA	NA	TRBV5-1	TRBJ2-7	CASSLASEQYF	TGCGCCAGCAGCTTGGCTTCCGAGCAGTACTTC
TRBD1	NA	TRBV5-1	TRBJ2-2	CASSIGDRGHTGELFF	TGCGCCAGCAGCATTGGGGACAGGGGGCACACCGGGGAGCTGTTTTTT
TRBD2	NA	TRBV6-4	TRBJ2-3	CASRASAGGQGPDHTQYF	TGTGCCAGCAGGGCCTCAGCGGGGGGGCAGGGACCCGACCATACGCAGTATTTT
TRBD2	NA	TRBV9	TRBJ2-7	CASSVAGDGANSYEQYF	TGTGCCAGCAGCGTGGCGGGAGATGGGGCCAACTCCTACGAGCAGTACTTC
TRBD1	NA	TRBV27	TRBJ1-1	CASSSRQGSTEAFF	TGTGCCAGCAGTTCTCGACAGGGGAGCACTGAAGCTTTCTTT
NA	NA	TRBV4-3	TRBJ2-1	CASSQDPWQNSYNEQFF	TGCGCCAGCAGCCAAGATCCGTGGCAAAATTCCTACAATGAGCAGTTCTTC
NA	once	TRBV9	TRBJ2-1	CASSLTGEYYNEQFF	TGTGCCAGCAGCCTCACGGGGGAGTACTACAATGAGCAGTTCTTC
NA	NA	TRBV9	TRBJ1-2	CASSPGQGLFYGYTF	TGTGCCAGCAGCCCCGGTCAGGGCTTATTTTATGGCTACACCTTC
TRBD2	NA	TRBV10-3	TRBJ2-1	CAISDPDRTSGFSYNEQFF	TGTGCCATCAGTGACCCCGACCGGACTAGCGGGTTCTCCTACAATGAGCAGTTCTTC
TRBD1	NA	TRBV4-2	TRBJ1-2	CASSQEGQLNYGYTF	TGTGCCAGCAGCCAAGAGGGACAGCTGAACTATGGCTACACCTTC
NA	NA	TRBV5-4	TRBJ1-1	CASSLAPGGTEAFF	TGTGCCAGCAGCTTGGCGCCCGGGGGCACTGAAGCTTTCTTT
NA	NA	TRBV7-2	TRBJ2-3	CASSTARADTQYF	TGTGCCAGCAGCACCGCCCGGGCAGATACGCAGTATTTT
NA	NA	TRBV7-9	TRBJ2-1	CASSLVGVDSYNEQFF	TGTGCCAGCAGCTTAGTTGGAGTCGACTCGTACAATGAGCAGTTCTTC
TRBD1	NA	TRBV9	TRBJ2-2	CASSARFWGIGQGPTGELFF	TGTGCCAGCAGCGCCAGATTTTGGGGGATAGGACAGGGACCCACCGGGGAGCTGTTTTTT
NA	NA	TRBV25-1	TRBJ1-2	CASSEYMGQPYSYTF	TGTGCCAGCAGTGAATATATGGGGCAGCCCTATAGCTACACCTTC
NA	once	TRBV9	TRBJ2-2	CASSVGGVGELFF	TGTGCCAGCAGCGTCGGGGGAGTCGGGGAGCTGTTTTTT
TRBD2	NA	TRBV9	TRBJ2-3	CASSPGLASADTQYF	TGTGCCAGCAGCCCGGGACTAGCCTCTGCAGATACGCAGTATTTT
TRBD2	NA	TRBV6-1	TRBJ2-3	CASSPGGVGDTQYF	TGTGCCAGCAGCCCCGGGGGGGTTGGAGATACGCAGTATTTT
NA	NA	TRBV2	TRBJ1-1	CASSVRGNMNTEAFF	TGTGCCAGCAGTGTAAGGGGGAACATGAACACTGAAGCTTTCTTT
TRBD2	NA	TRBV27	TRBJ2-1	CASSLSSGGAPDEQFF	TGTGCCAGCAGTTTGTCCAGCGGGGGGGCCCCGGATGAGCAGTTCTTC
TRBD1	NA	TRBV23-1	TRBJ1-5	CASSQGADRAHNQPQHF	TGCGCCAGCAGTCAAGGGGCGGACAGGGCACACAATCAGCCCCAGCATTTT
NA	NA	TRBV5-1	TRBJ2-2	CASSLTGSTGELFF	TGCGCCAGCAGCTTAACAGGGAGCACCGGGGAGCTGTTTTTT
TRBD1	NA	TRBV27	TRBJ1-1	CASSKQGSTEAFF	TGTGCCAGCAGCAAACAGGGGTCCACTGAAGCTTTCTTT
TRBD2	NA	TRBV7-3	TRBJ2-3	CASSLTGLAGPTDTQYF	TGTGCCAGCAGCTTAACCGGACTAGCGGGTCCCACAGATACGCAGTATTTT
NA	NA	TRBV11-3	TRBJ2-3	CASSLHTTDTQYF	TGTGCCAGCAGCTTACACACCACAGATACGCAGTATTTT
NA	NA	TRBV6-6	TRBJ1-1	CASSRLEGRTEAFF	TGTGCCAGCAGTCGACTGGAGGGGCGGACTGAAGCTTTCTTT
NA	NA	TRBV5-4	TRBJ2-2	CASSSVSGELFF	TGTGCCAGCAGCTCAGTCTCCGGGGAGCTGTTTTTT
TRBD1	NA	TRBV5-1	TRBJ1-1	CASSLAGTDAEAFF	TGCGCCAGCAGCTTGGCCGGGACAGATGCTGAAGCTTTCTTT
NA	NA	TRBV5-1	TRBJ1-4	CASSFGPTNEKLFF	TGCGCCAGCAGCTTTGGGCCAACTAATGAAAAACTGTTTTTT
NA	NA	TRBV7-2	TRBJ1-4	CASSLGLTVGEKLFF	TGTGCCAGCAGCTTAGGACTTACGGTCGGGGAAAAACTGTTTTTT
TRBD1	NA	TRBV9	TRBJ2-5	CASSVGTGLETQYF	TGTGCCAGCAGCGTGGGGACAGGCTTAGAGACCCAGTACTTC